The present entry profiles one T cell receptor beta chain with its context. This clonotype was observed a handful of times. Its antigen is unknown. There are no base qualities to consult, and no much larger clone falls within one base. This sample is drawn from a study of blood T cells in healthy people across ages (dated by TCRdb to between 2015 and 2017). Regarding the research as a whole: In model experiments, roughly one uniquely barcoded TCR beta cDNA molecule per two T cells was captured by template switching. The study measured age-related changes in TCR beta repertoire diversity using deep sequencing normalized with unique cDNA molecular identifiers. The donors were divided into four age groups: young (average about 16 years), middle-aged (approximately 39), aged (under 70) and long-lived (roughly 82). To avoid experimental bias, donors of different ages were randomly spread across the sequencing lanes. Two additional independent replicas of 1 million unique cDNA reads from the same blood draw were analyzed for two donors (one aged 18 to 30 and one aged 80 or older). Paper-wide results and their limitations: Observed TCR beta diversity correlated strongly with the percentage of naive T cells measured by flow cytometry. As age increased, observed TCR beta diversity per million T cells dropped in a roughly linear way, and a significant reduction was already evident by age 40. The CMV infection status of donors was not known, potentially confounding age-related changes in expanded clonotypes. Conclusive comparison of naive and antigen-experienced compartments was prevented by the profiling of bulk unsorted PBMCs. Compared with the aged group, more naive CD4+ T cells, fewer expanded clones and increased TCR diversity were shown by the long-lived group, suggesting age selection. Estimates of total diversity based on one million sequenced T cells were regarded as lower bounds and as underestimates.

Donors were roughly 40 systemically healthy Caucasian individuals from Russia aged 6 to 90 years. Ten milliliters of peripheral blood were collected from each donor into EDTA-treated Vacutainer tubes. PBMCs were isolated by Ficoll-Paque density-gradient centrifugation, with at least 6.5 million obtained per sample. Trizol reagent was used to extract total RNA from the PBMCs, yielding at least 5 micrograms per sample. The percentages of naive CD45RAhigh/CD27high T cells were determined by flow cytometry on a PBMC aliquot from every donor. The method behind the library was 5' RACE. Sequenced on an Illumina HiSeq 2500. A second roughly 7 to 11 cycle PCR used a sample-barcoded 5' primer and a J-beta primer mix. A template-switch 5' adaptor carrying 12 random nucleotides introduced a unique molecular identifier onto each TCR beta cDNA molecule. Each sample yielded at least 3 million CDR3-containing paired-end reads. All of the RNA was converted into first-strand cDNA using the Mint cDNA synthesis kit, with a TRBC-specific oligonucleotide serving as the primer. All cDNA was treated with uracil-DNA glycosylase and then went through a first 18-cycle PCR with the universal primers M1SS and BC2_uni_R. Concerning the study's data processing: For normalization, 1 million high-quality reads were randomly selected from each sample, with every read carrying a distinct molecular identifier. Reads sharing molecular identifiers were discarded rather than binned into consensus sequences. CDR3 identification, clonotype clustering and error correction used MiTCR with a Q25 quality threshold and the strictest error-elimination algorithm. A nonparametric unseen species model with Euler transformation was used to estimate lower-bound total TCR beta diversity. The public reads were reprocessed in TCRdb via fastp at Q25 and MiXCR, keeping in-frame beta chains. Entries that share a CDR3 protein sequence are merged under the most common genes and DNA. TCRdb's processing, not the study's, gives the V and J calls here. The sample table records under 2 million distinct CDR3 sequences; 34% of these occur just once. Jointly, the top ten make up 11% of the sample.

The germline V gene supplies CDR1 SGHDN and CDR2 FVKESK. Cut back by 0 bases and 2 bases, the V and J ends lie 11 bases apart. The CDR3 runs 17 amino acids, cysteine and phenylalanine included. Of all the DNA, just the CDR3 is kept, 51 bases in frame from base 1. This TCR was sampled from a woman aged 25 to 45 in good health. The chain was built from TRBV14 and TRBJ2-6; the D gene assignment is ambiguous. The sample taken for sequencing was blood. Here the CDR3 is given as CASSQDPGPPGANVLTF. Read as DNA, the sequence is TGTGCCAGCAGCCAAGATCCCGGGCCTCCTGGGGCCAACGTCCTGACTTTC.